The clone carrying this T cell receptor beta chain was counted ten times or more. What it binds is unknown. Using RNA template, CDR3s of TCR alpha and beta were amplified with iRepertoire arm-PCR. Tissue mRNA or PBMC total RNA, roughly 100-400 ng, went into one-step reverse transcription and amplification. TCRdb re-derived calls from the multiplex PCR reads in MiXCR, one entry per CDR3 protein. Among about 130,000 distinct CDR3 sequences listed, 20% to 25% were seen once. The data derive from a study of glioma-infiltrating T cells. Study findings and constraints: CDR3 overlap between tissue and blood was very small. Above-expected tissue-blood divergence occurred in all gliomas, most in low-grade ones.

Sequenced: glioma tissue, nonneoplastic brain tissue, or PBMCs (not recorded which). The sequence derives from a human donor with low-grade glioma or glioblastoma, undergoing nonglioma brain surgery, or in good health (not recorded which).

CDR3 coding DNA: TGTGCCAGCAGTTTAGGACAGGGGCTATCCTACGAGCAGTACTTC. Translating it yields CASSLGQGLSYEQYF. The chain uses TRBV6-1 and TRBJ2-7, with 9 bases identical to TRBD1. Trimming cost V 5 bases and J 1 base; bases outside gene matches: 6. Germline V lookup: CDR1 MNHNS, CDR2 SASEGT. CDR3 length: 15 amino acids.